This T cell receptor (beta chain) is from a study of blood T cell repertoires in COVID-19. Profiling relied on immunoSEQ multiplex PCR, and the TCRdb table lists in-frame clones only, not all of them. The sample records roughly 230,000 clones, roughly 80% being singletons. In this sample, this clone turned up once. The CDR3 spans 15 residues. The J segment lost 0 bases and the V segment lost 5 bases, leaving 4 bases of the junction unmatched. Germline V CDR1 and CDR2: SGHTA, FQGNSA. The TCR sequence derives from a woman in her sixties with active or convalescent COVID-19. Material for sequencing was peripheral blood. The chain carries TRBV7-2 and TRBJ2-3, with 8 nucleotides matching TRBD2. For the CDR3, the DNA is TGTGCCAGCAGCACAACTAGCGGTAGCACAGATACGCAGTATTTT. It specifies CASSTTSGSTDTQYF.